Sequencing of this T cell receptor beta chain was carried out in a study of PD-L1 blockade in urothelial cancer. Study context: The median number of T cells present in blood samples was under 150,000.

Turning to this clone: Antigen specificity is unknown.

Study-level findings and limits: Lower pretreatment blood TCR clonality, under the median, predicted better survival, researchers reported.

Spiked synthetic TCR analogs estimated absolute template abundance per PCR. The repertoire was sequenced with immunoSEQ multiplex PCR; TCRdb's copy has only in-frame clones and lacks some. Here the sample spans approximately 24,000 clones, around 85% being singletons. With 3 bases removed from V and 5 bases from J, the gap between germline ends came to 14 bases. This CDR3 spans 15 amino acids. This receptor was identified in a man between 50 and 59 years old with urothelial cancer. The rearrangement uses TRBV23-1 and TRBJ1-5, with D perhaps matching TRBD1 (6 bases). TRBV23-1 counts as an open reading frame of uncertain function. The input for sequencing was PBMCs, taken around atezolizumab (anti-PD-L1) treatment. The CDR3 DNA reads as TGCGCCAGCAGTCATCCCGACAGGCCCTATCAGCCCCAGCATTTT. Translated, it gives CASSHPDRPYQPQHF.